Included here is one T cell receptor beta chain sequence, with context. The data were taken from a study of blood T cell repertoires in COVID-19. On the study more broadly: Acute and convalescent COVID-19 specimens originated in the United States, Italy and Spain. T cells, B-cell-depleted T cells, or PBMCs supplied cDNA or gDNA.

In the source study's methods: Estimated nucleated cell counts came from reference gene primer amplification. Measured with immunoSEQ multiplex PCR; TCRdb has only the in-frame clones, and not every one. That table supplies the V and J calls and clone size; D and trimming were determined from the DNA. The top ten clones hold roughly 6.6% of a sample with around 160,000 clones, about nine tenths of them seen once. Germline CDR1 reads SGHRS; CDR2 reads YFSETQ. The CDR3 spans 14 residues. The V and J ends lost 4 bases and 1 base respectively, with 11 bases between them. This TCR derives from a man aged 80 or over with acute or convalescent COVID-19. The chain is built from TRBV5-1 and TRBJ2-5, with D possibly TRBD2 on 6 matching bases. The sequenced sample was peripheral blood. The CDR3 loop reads CASSGGFGQETQYF. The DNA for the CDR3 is TGCGCCAGCAGCGGGGGGTTTGGCCAAGAGACCCAGTACTTC.